These 30 T cell receptor beta chains were all obtained from the same sample, sequenced in a study of memory CD8 T cells in hepatitis C reinfection. Some clones are missing from TCRdb's copy, which holds only in-frame ones; the method was immunoSEQ multiplex PCR. The sample has 46,000 or so clones; approximately 92% are singletons. The time point was: late/post reinfection, 12 to 24 weeks after detection. The sorted cells went straight to TCR sequencing with no prior in vitro expansion. Input material: naive CD8+ T cells sorted from blood. The receptors come from a man aged 18 to 29 with hepatitis C virus infection.

The gene calls are TRBV10-3 and TRBJ2-1, with 8 bases aligning to TRBD2. The germline CDR1 and CDR2 sequences are ENHRY and SYGVKD. This CDR3 comprises 17 residues. V lost 2 bases to trimming and J lost 2 bases; unmatched junction nucleotides: 8. The CDR3 loop is CAISEASGTRAYNEQFF. The CDR3 DNA reads as TGTGCCATCAGTGAGGCCTCCGGGACTAGGGCCTACAATGAGCAGTTCTTC.

This chain joins TRBV19 and TRBJ2-1, with a weak D call TRBD2 (6 bases). The CDR3 spans 14 residues. The V end lost 1 base, the J end lost 5 bases, and 9 bases lay between the germline ends. CDR1 and CDR2 from the germline V gene are LNHDA and SQIVND (reference sequence). CDR3 bases: TGTGCCAGTAGTATAGGGCTAGCGAACAATGAGCAGTTCTTC. This encodes CASSIGLANNEQFF.

The chain joins TRBV4-1 to TRBJ2-7; 7 bases are a match to TRBD2. The J segment lost 6 bases and the V segment lost 0 bases, leaving 5 bases of the junction unmatched. The germline V gene has CDR1 MGHRA and CDR2 YSYEKL. There are 14 residues in the CDR3. In DNA form, the CDR3 reads TGCGCCAGCAGCCAAGAAAACGGCGGGGGCGAGCAGTACTTC. Amino acid sequence: CASSQENGGGEQYF.

The chain links TRBV15 to TRBJ2-7; 10 bases are shared with TRBD2. The DNA matches TRBJ2-1 better at its end, which makes the J call doubtful. In germline, CDR1 is LNHNV, CDR2 YYDKDF (reference sequence). The CDR3 is 15 residues long. The CDR3 region has the DNA TGTGCCACCAGCAGAGCGACTAGCGGGTACAATGAGCAGTTCTTC. Translation gives CATSRATSGYNEQFF.

CDR3 nucleotide sequence: TGCGCCAGCAGCCCCGAGCACAGTATGAACACTGAAGCTTTCTTT. Protein sequence: CASSPEHSMNTEAFF. V gene TRBV5-1 combines with J gene TRBJ1-1; D remains ambiguous. This CDR3 has 15 amino acids. Germline V gene sequence: CDR1 SGHRS, CDR2 YFSETQ. Between the trimmed V and J ends, which lost 4 bases and 0 bases, there was a span of 13 bases.

This chain connects TRBV28 to TRBJ2-2; 10 bases agree with TRBD2. The CDR3 totals 17 residues. In germline, CDR1 is MDHEN, CDR2 SYDVKM. V shed 3 bases and J 7 bases; nucleotides not matched to a gene: 11. The DNA of the CDR3 is TGTGCCAGCAGTTTTGGGATTAGCGGGAGGTGGATCGGGGAGCTGTTTTTT. Amino acids: CASSFGISGRWIGELFF.

This clone is a singleton in its sample. The rearrangement joins TRBV7-3 to TRBJ2-5; D is uncertain. Trimming removed 2 bases at V and 4 bases at J, with 8 bases between. CDR1 and CDR2 (germline): SGHTA, FQGTGA. The CDR3 sequence is 13 residues long. The CDR3, as DNA: TGTGCCAGCAGCTTAGCTGGCGGAGAGACCCAGTACTTC. This sequence encodes CASSLAGGETQYF.

V usage is TRBV7-2 and J usage is TRBJ2-3; the match to TRBD2 covers 8 bases. The CDR3 is 15 residues long. Germline V gives CDR1 SGHTA, CDR2 FQGNSA. J gave up 1 base and V 4 bases, and 4 bases lay outside the gene matches. CDR3 residues: CASSSLSGGTDTQYF. CDR3 nucleotide sequence: TGTGCCAGCAGCTCCCTTAGCGGGGGCACAGATACGCAGTATTTT.

This sequence joins TRBV7-9 and TRBJ1-2; D may be TRBD1 (6 bases). This CDR3 has 15 amino acids. V lost 8 bases and J 5 bases, leaving 21 bases between the germline ends. CDR1 is SEHNR, CDR2 FQNEAQ, per germline (reference sequence). This CDR3 reads CASAPPLPGEYGYTF. The CDR3 nucleotides are TGTGCCAGCGCCCCCCCATTGCCAGGGGAATATGGCTACACCTTC.

J is TRBJ1-1 and V is TRBV28; D unresolved. The CDR3 has 18 residues. V gave up 1 base and J gave up 4 bases, with 22 bases separating them. CDR1 and CDR2 from the germline V gene are MDHEN and SYDVKM. CDR3 amino acids: CASSLSERAALGGTEAFF. The CDR3 bases are TGTGCCAGCAGTTTATCGGAAAGGGCGGCCTTGGGAGGCACTGAAGCTTTCTTT.

The chain links TRBV27 to TRBJ2-7; D unresolved. The CDR3 runs 13 residues. Germline CDR1 reads MNHEY; CDR2 reads SMNVEV (reference sequence). The V end was cut by 7 bases, the J end by 0 bases, with 10 bases between. The CDR3 is CASTPTGSYEQYF. CDR3 sequence (DNA): TGTGCCAGCACCCCCACCGGCTCCTACGAGCAGTACTTC.

The V and J genes are TRBV7-9 and TRBJ2-7; TRBD1 aligns across 8 bases. The ends lost 1 base at V and 3 bases at J; junction bases unmatched: 5. The CDR3 covers 15 residues. Looked up from germline, CDR1 is SEHNR and CDR2 is FQNEAQ (reference sequence). CDR3 nucleotides: TGTGCCAGCAGCTTAGGACAGGGGAGGATCTACGAGCAGTACTTC. This translates into CASSLGQGRIYEQYF.

This chain links TRBV27 with TRBJ2-1; tentative D call: TRBD1 (6 bases). The germline V gene encodes CDR1 MNHEY and CDR2 SMNVEV (reference sequence). The CDR3 is made up of 14 amino acids. V lost 2 bases, J lost 5 bases, and 10 bases lay in between. CDR3: CASSLIAGDNEQFF. Written as DNA, the CDR3 is TGTGCCAGCAGTTTAATAGCAGGGGACAATGAGCAGTTCTTC.

CDR3 bases: TGTGCCAGCAGCTTAGTACAGGGTATGGATGAGCAGTTCTTC. Translation gives CASSLVQGMDEQFF. This rearrangement joins TRBV7-9 to TRBJ2-1; TRBD1 is a possible D gene (6 bases). The CDR3 extends over 14 amino acids. Per the germline V gene, CDR1 is SEHNR and CDR2 is FQNEAQ (reference sequence). V was clipped by 1 base and J by 8 bases, with 12 bases between them. The whole variable domain, remainder taken from reference TRBV7-9 and TRBJ2-1, is DTGVSQNPRHKITKRGQNVTFRCDPISEHNRLYWYRQTLGQGPEFLTYFQNEAQLEKSRLLSDRFSAERPKGSFSTLEIQRTEQGDSAMYLCASSLVQGMDEQFFGPGTRLTVL.

The table lists this clone with a count of one. The J gene is TRBJ2-7, the V gene TRBV2; a possible D gene is TRBD2 (5 bases). The CDR3 is 12 amino acids. Between the trimmed V and J ends, which lost 10 bases and 0 bases, there was a span of 10 bases. The V gene's germline CDR1 is SNHLY and CDR2 FYNNEI. CDR3 in amino acids: CATGLSSYEQYF. The CDR3 region has the DNA TGTGCCACCGGACTGAGCTCCTACGAGCAGTACTTC.

The CDR3 DNA sequence: TGTGCCAGCAGTGATAGGACAGAGACCACAGATACGCAGTATTTT. The encoded protein is CASSDRTETTDTQYF. V usage is TRBV6-1 and J usage is TRBJ2-3; D possibly corresponds to TRBD1 (6 bases). This CDR3 has 15 residues. Trimming stripped 3 bases from V and 2 bases from J, with 12 bases between. The germline V gene encodes CDR1 MNHNS and CDR2 SASEGT.

This sequence joins TRBV30 and TRBJ1-4; D remains ambiguous. Germline CDR1 GTSNPN, CDR2 SVGIG (reference sequence). The CDR3 sequence is 13 residues long. Trimming pared 3 bases from V and 6 bases from J, leaving 11 bases between. CDR3 sequence reads: CAWRESGDEKLFF. Written as DNA, the CDR3 is TGTGCCTGGAGGGAATCCGGGGATGAAAAACTGTTTTTT.

The rearrangement joins TRBV9 to TRBJ2-1; 15 bases are shared with TRBD2. The CDR3 loop spans 16 amino acids. Unmatched junction bases numbered 4, after V lost 4 bases and J lost 5 bases. Germline CDR1 SGDLS, CDR2 YYNGEE. The CDR3 spells CASSPGTSGRNNEQFF. For the CDR3, the DNA is TGTGCCAGCAGCCCCGGGACTAGCGGGAGGAACAATGAGCAGTTCTTC.

The chain uses TRBV11-2 and TRBJ2-5; 9 positions match TRBD1. The V segment lost 4 bases and the J segment 5 bases; nucleotides outside the gene matches: 5. Germline assignment: CDR1 SGHAT and CDR2 FQNNGV. There are 14 residues in the CDR3. The CDR3 region is CASSWGQGAETQYF. CDR3 sequence (DNA): TGTGCCAGCAGCTGGGGACAGGGCGCGGAGACCCAGTACTTC.

The V and J genes are TRBV15 and TRBJ1-5; TRBD1 might be the D (5 bases). Trimming left V 0 bases short and J 1 base short, with 7 bases between. The length of the CDR3 is 15 residues. Germline CDR1 reads LNHNV; CDR2 reads YYDKDF (reference sequence). The CDR3 DNA reads TGTGCCACCAGCAGAGAAGACAGAAGCAATCAGCCCCAGCATTTT. Amino acid sequence: CATSREDRSNQPQHF.

V is TRBV7-9 and J is TRBJ2-1; D unresolved. This CDR3 comprises 13 residues. Germline CDR1 reads SEHNR; CDR2 reads FQNEAQ (reference sequence). Between the trimmed V and J ends, which lost 0 bases and 4 bases, there was a span of 4 bases. CDR3 residues: CASSLATYNEQFF. The CDR3 nucleotides are TGTGCCAGCAGCTTAGCCACTTACAATGAGCAGTTCTTC.

V gene TRBV6-1 combines with J gene TRBJ2-4, with 7 bases lining up with TRBD2. Losses at the gene ends were 4 bases for V and 4 bases for J; bases not matched to a gene: 10. Germline V gene lookup returns CDR1 MNHNS and CDR2 SASEGT. This CDR3 has 16 amino acids. Written as DNA, the CDR3 is TGTGCCAGCAGTGGGGGACGGGGGGAAGGGAAAAACATTCAGTACTTC. Protein sequence: CASSGGRGEGKNIQYF.

The chain is built from TRBV9 and TRBJ2-7; possibly TRBD2 for D (7 bases). The V and J ends lost 10 bases and 4 bases respectively, with 18 bases between them. CDR3 length: 13 residues. Germline lookup yields CDR1 SGDLS and CDR2 YYNGEE. CDR3 protein: CAGWGGPQYEQYV. CDR3 nucleotide sequence: TGTGCCGGCTGGGGGGGGCCCCAATACGAGCAGTACGTC.

The rearrangement joins TRBV11-2 to TRBJ2-7, with 11 bases lining up with TRBD1. The germline V gene has CDR1 SGHAT and CDR2 FQNNGV. V shed 3 bases and J 3 bases; nucleotides not matched to a gene: 4. This CDR3 has 15 amino acids. CDR3 protein: CASSFGTGGYYEQYF. In DNA form, the CDR3 reads TGTGCCAGCAGCTTCGGGACAGGGGGTTACTACGAGCAGTACTTC. The full variable domain, its missing parts supplied by reference TRBV11-2 and TRBJ2-7, is EAGVAQSPRYKIIEKRQSVAFWCNPISGHATLYWYQQILGQGPKLLIQFQNNGVVDDSQLPKDRFSAERLKGVDSTLKIQPAKLEDSAVYLCASSFGTGGYYEQYFGPGTRLTVT.

The rearrangement joins TRBV5-6 to TRBJ2-3, with D perhaps TRBD1 (6 bases). Trimming pared 5 bases from V and 2 bases from J, leaving 18 bases between. The germline gives CDR1 SGHDT, CDR2 YYEEEE. This CDR3 has 16 residues. As DNA, the CDR3 is TGTGCCAGCAGTTTTGGGGGCTTATCTGACACAGATACGCAGTATTTT. Its protein is CASSFGGLSDTDTQYF.

The rearrangement links TRBV29-1 to TRBJ2-1; 12 bases map to TRBD2. The CDR3 loop spans 14 amino acids. V shed 6 bases and J 3 bases; nucleotides not matched to a gene: 3. Germline loops: CDR1 SQVTM, CDR2 ANQGSEA. CDR3 amino acids: CSVASGGGYNEQFF. Written as DNA, the CDR3 is TGCAGCGTAGCTAGCGGGGGGGGCTACAATGAGCAGTTCTTC.

V usage is TRBV6-6 and J usage is TRBJ2-1; 8 nucleotides line up with TRBD1. The germline CDR1 and CDR2 sequences are MNHNY and SVGAGI (reference sequence). This CDR3 region has 13 residues. V shed 11 bases and J 2 bases; nucleotides not matched to a gene: 5. Written as DNA, the CDR3 is TGTGCCTGTCGACAGGGGCCCTACAATGAGCAGTTCTTC. It yields the protein CACRQGPYNEQFF.

Here the CDR3 reads CASSGGQVAQYF. For the CDR3, the DNA is TGTGCCAGCAGCGGGGGACAGGTAGCGCAGTATTTT. This chain links TRBV7-9 with TRBJ2-3; 8 bases match TRBD1. The CDR3 is 12 residues long. Germline V gives CDR1 SEHNR, CDR2 FQNEAQ (reference sequence). The trim removed 5 bases at V and 10 bases at J, leaving 5 bases unmatched.

Only one count was recorded for this clone. This sequence joins TRBV21-1 and TRBJ1-5. TRBV21-1 is reported as a pseudogene. The CDR3 length is 16 residues. The CDR3 coding sequence is TGTGCCAGCAGCAACTTACGAACTCATAGCAATCAGCCCCAGCATTTT. This sequence encodes CASSNLRTHSNQPQHF.

The V and J genes are TRBV5-1 and TRBJ2-1; TRBD1 aligns across 8 bases. Germline CDR1 reads SGHRS; CDR2 reads YFSETQ. V gave up 4 bases and J gave up 8 bases; unmatched junction bases: 8. The CDR3 runs to 14 residues. This CDR3 is CASSLTGGVYEQFF. DNA for the CDR3: TGCGCCAGCAGCCTAACAGGGGGTGTCTATGAGCAGTTCTTC.